The clone carrying this T cell receptor (beta chain) has at least ten counts. The time point here: persistent/refractory GD, antithyroid drugs over 5 years with positive TRAb. PBMCs were the source of the RNA used for TCR sequencing. Arm-PCR of CDR3 regions and iRepertoire HTBI primers were the basis on which TCR beta libraries were built. A single record per CDR3 protein comes from TCRdb applying MiXCR to the multiplex PCR reads. The sample includes roughly 300,000 distinct CDR3 sequences, about 19% of them seen just once. This sample is drawn from a study of regulatory T cells in long-lasting Graves disease. With 8 bases clipped from V and 2 bases from J, the junction kept 0 bases outside the gene matches. This CDR3 is 11 amino acids long.

The V gene is TRBV12-3 or TRBV12-4, the J gene TRBJ2-7; 7 positions agree with TRBD1. The specimen was peripheral blood mononuclear cells (PBMCs), collected when the disease was refractory, from a patient treated with antithyroid drugs. This clonotype was sampled from a female donor with Graves disease. The CDR3 loop reads CASQGAYEQYF. The CDR3, as DNA: TGTGCCAGCCAGGGGGCCTACGAGCAGTACTTC.